This TCR beta chain was sequenced for a study of regulatory T cells in long-lasting Graves disease. Overall study findings and caveats: Persistent Graves' disease cases displayed lower TCR diversity than newly diagnosed ones.

iRepertoire HTBI primers and Arm-PCR of CDR3 regions built TCR beta libraries. The authors' processing: The samples yielded approximately 62 TRBV and some 15 TRBJ segments. MiXCR, run by TCRdb on the multiplex PCR reads, gives a single entry per CDR3 protein. In this record, the V and J calls reflect TCRdb's handling and not the investigators' own analysis. Of roughly 450,000 distinct CDR3 sequences in the sample, 22% are singletons; the top ten hold about 12%. Time point noted: persistent/refractory GD, antithyroid drugs over 5 years with positive TRAb. From RNA extracted from PBMCs, the TCR library was made. This clonotype has ten or more counts. The antigen remains unidentified. CDR3 length: 12 residues. Germline CDR1 is MDHEN and CDR2 is SYDVKM. V was shortened by 7 bases and J by 2 bases, with 6 bases between the two germline ends.

The TCR comes from a female donor with Graves disease. The chain has TRBV28 and TRBJ1-5; D is undetermined. The sequences come from peripheral blood mononuclear cells (PBMCs), collected when the disease was refractory, from a patient treated with antithyroid drugs. The CDR3 coding sequence is TGTGCCAGCAAACATGGCAATCAGCCCCAGCATTTT. This gives the protein CASKHGNQPQHF.